The rows below give T cell receptor beta chains drawn from one sample of a study of vaccination effects on CD4 cells after COVID-19. Repertoires were generated with immunoSEQ multiplex PCR, while TCRdb's copy carries only in-frame clones and drops some. The data contain just under 75,000 clones, roughly 73% of them singletons. No antigens are known for them. The sequencing here drew on CD4+ T cells from PBMCs cultured without peptide, taken after COVID-19 vaccination. The receptors here all came from a human donor who received a COVID-19 vaccine. The CDR3 runs from the conserved cysteine through the conserved F or W. Fields, in order: V gene, D gene, J gene, clone size, CDR3 DNA, CDR3 protein. The D gene is left open where the match is weak. For some rows the clone size is stated as once, few or many, or as a class when expanded; others skip it.

V gene: TRBV7-9; D gene: TRBD1; J gene: TRBJ1-2; clone size: NA; CDR3 DNA: TGTGCCAGCAGCTTAGGGCTGGGACAGGGGAACTATGGCTACACCTTC; CDR3 protein: CASSLGLGQGNYGYTF
V gene: TRBV24-1; D gene: TRBD1; J gene: TRBJ2-2; clone size: NA; CDR3 DNA: TGTGCCACCAGTTCCGGGACAGGGTGGACCGGGGAGCTGTTTTTT; CDR3 protein: CATSSGTGWTGELFF
V gene: TRBV3-1/TRBV3-2; D gene: NA; J gene: TRBJ2-3; clone size: NA; CDR3 DNA: TGTGCCAGCAGCCCCCTACCTACCCCAGATACGCAGTATTTT; CDR3 protein: CASSPLPTPDTQYF
V gene: TRBV2; D gene: NA; J gene: TRBJ2-5; clone size: NA; CDR3 DNA: TGTGCCAGCAGTGACAGGGCCCAAGAGACCCAGTACTTC; CDR3 protein: CASSDRAQETQYF
V gene: TRBV6-6; D gene: TRBD2; J gene: TRBJ2-3; clone size: NA; CDR3 DNA: TGTGCCAGCAGTCGAGAAATAGCGGGGGTAGGCACAGATACGCAGTATTTT; CDR3 protein: CASSREIAGVGTDTQYF
V gene: TRBV3-1/TRBV3-2; D gene: NA; J gene: TRBJ2-2; clone size: NA; CDR3 DNA: TGTGCCAGCAGCCAAGATAAGCAGGTTAATACCGGGGAGCTGTTTTTT; CDR3 protein: CASSQDKQVNTGELFF
V gene: TRBV25-1; D gene: TRBD1; J gene: TRBJ1-4; clone size: NA; CDR3 DNA: TGTGCCAGCAGGAGGGGACAGGGGGTTGGTGAAAAACTGTTTTTT; CDR3 protein: CASRRGQGVGEKLFF
V gene: TRBV7-3; D gene: NA; J gene: TRBJ2-1; clone size: few; CDR3 DNA: TGTGCCAGCAGCAAGGGACTGGGAAACAATGAGCAGTTCTTC; CDR3 protein: CASSKGLGNNEQFF
V gene: TRBV6-6; D gene: NA; J gene: TRBJ1-6; clone size: few; CDR3 DNA: TGTGCCAGCAGTTCCGCATTAAATTCACCCCTCCACTTT; CDR3 protein: CASSSALNSPLHF
V gene: TRBV19; D gene: TRBD1; J gene: TRBJ2-4; clone size: NA; CDR3 DNA: TGTGCCAGTAGCCTTACAGGGGGCGTCGGGTACGGAAACATTCAGTACTTC; CDR3 protein: CASSLTGGVGYGNIQYF
V gene: TRBV24-1; D gene: NA; J gene: TRBJ2-2; clone size: NA; CDR3 DNA: TGTGCCACCAGTGCAGCTCAAGCCCCGAACACCGGGGAGCTGTTTTTT; CDR3 protein: CATSAAQAPNTGELFF
V gene: TRBV6-5; D gene: TRBD1; J gene: TRBJ1-2; clone size: NA; CDR3 DNA: TGTGCCACCGGAGACAGGGTTGCCTATGGCTACACCTTC; CDR3 protein: CATGDRVAYGYTF
V gene: TRBV6-5; D gene: NA; J gene: TRBJ1-3; clone size: NA; CDR3 DNA: TGTGCCAGCACTAGGACGGCCTCTGGAAACACCATATATTTT; CDR3 protein: CASTRTASGNTIYF
V gene: TRBV4-1; D gene: TRBD2; J gene: TRBJ2-5; clone size: NA; CDR3 DNA: TGCGCCAGCAGTCACCAGAGCGGGGGGGCCGGAGAGACCCAGTACTTC; CDR3 protein: CASSHQSGGAGETQYF
V gene: TRBV24-1; D gene: NA; J gene: TRBJ1-6; clone size: NA; CDR3 DNA: TGTGCCACCAGTGCGGGGTTGGATAATTCACCCCTCCACTTT; CDR3 protein: CATSAGLDNSPLHF
V gene: TRBV30; D gene: NA; J gene: TRBJ2-2; clone size: few; CDR3 DNA: TGTGCCTGGAGTTGGGACGGGGAGCTGTTTTTT; CDR3 protein: CAWSWDGELFF
V gene: TRBV20-1; D gene: TRBD1; J gene: TRBJ2-5; clone size: NA; CDR3 DNA: TGCAGTGCTGACAGGGGAGAGACCCAGTACTTC; CDR3 protein: CSADRGETQYF
V gene: TRBV10-2; D gene: TRBD2; J gene: TRBJ2-3; clone size: NA; CDR3 DNA: TGCGCCAGCAGAGTCGGGACTAACACAGATACGCAGTATTTT; CDR3 protein: CASRVGTNTDTQYF
V gene: TRBV6-5; D gene: NA; J gene: TRBJ1-1; clone size: once; CDR3 DNA: TGTGCCAGCAGTTACACAGGGCGCCCTGAAGCTTTCTTT; CDR3 protein: CASSYTGRPEAFF
V gene: TRBV5-6; D gene: NA; J gene: TRBJ2-1; clone size: once; CDR3 DNA: TGTGCCAGCAGCTTGGGGCAGGGGTTCGAGCAGTTCTTC; CDR3 protein: CASSLGQGFEQFF
V gene: TRBV6-1; D gene: NA; J gene: TRBJ2-5; clone size: NA; CDR3 DNA: TGTGCCAGCAGTGAATCAGGGTCCCAAGAGACCCAGTACTTC; CDR3 protein: CASSESGSQETQYF
V gene: TRBV5-1; D gene: TRBD2; J gene: TRBJ2-1; clone size: NA; CDR3 DNA: TGCGCCAGCAGCTTTACTACCTCCGGGACTAGCGGGCCCTTCAATGAGCAGTTCTTC; CDR3 protein: CASSFTTSGTSGPFNEQFF
V gene: TRBV28; D gene: TRBD2; J gene: TRBJ2-5; clone size: NA; CDR3 DNA: TGTGCCACCCTTCGACTAGCGGGTGTACAAGAGACCCAGTACTTC; CDR3 protein: CATLRLAGVQETQYF
V gene: TRBV18; D gene: TRBD1; J gene: TRBJ1-1; clone size: NA; CDR3 DNA: TGTGCCAGCTCACCAGGGACAGGGGGTTACACTGAAGCTTTCTTT; CDR3 protein: CASSPGTGGYTEAFF
V gene: TRBV7-3; D gene: NA; J gene: TRBJ2-6; clone size: NA; CDR3 DNA: TGTGCCAGCAGCTCTGGGGCCAACGTCCTGACTTTC; CDR3 protein: CASSSGANVLTF
V gene: TRBV7-2; D gene: NA; J gene: TRBJ1-5; clone size: NA; CDR3 DNA: TGTGCCAGCAGCTCCGGACCGCTATTATATGGGAATCAGCCCCAGCATTTT; CDR3 protein: CASSSGPLLYGNQPQHF
V gene: TRBV28; D gene: NA; J gene: TRBJ1-1; clone size: few; CDR3 DNA: TGTGCCAGCGGAGTGGGAGGGGGGAACACTGAAGCTTTCTTT; CDR3 protein: CASGVGGGNTEAFF